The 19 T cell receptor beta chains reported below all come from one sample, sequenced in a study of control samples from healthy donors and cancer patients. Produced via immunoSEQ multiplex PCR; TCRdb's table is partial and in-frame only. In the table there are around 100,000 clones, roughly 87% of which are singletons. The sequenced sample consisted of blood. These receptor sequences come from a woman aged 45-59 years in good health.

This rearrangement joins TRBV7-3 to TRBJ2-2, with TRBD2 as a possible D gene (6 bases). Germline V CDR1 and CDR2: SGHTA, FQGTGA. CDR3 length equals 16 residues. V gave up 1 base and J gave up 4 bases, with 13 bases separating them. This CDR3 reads CASSLIGQGGTGELFF. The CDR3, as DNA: TGTGCCAGCAGCTTAATTGGGCAGGGAGGCACCGGGGAGCTGTTTTTT. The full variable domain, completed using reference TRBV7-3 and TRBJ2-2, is GAGVSQTPSNKVTEKGKYVELRCDPISGHTALYWYRQSLGQGPEFLIYFQGTGAADDSGLPNDRFFAVRPEGSVSTLKIQRTERGDSAVYLCASSLIGQGGTGELFFGEGSRLTVL.

The DNA for the CDR3 is TGTGCCAGCAGCGCCGGAAGGACTAATGAAAAACTGTTTTTT. Protein product: CASSAGRTNEKLFF. The rearrangement joins TRBV9 to TRBJ1-4; D gene ambiguous. Trimming removed 3 bases from V and 2 bases from J, with 8 bases in between. The CDR3 loop spans 14 amino acids. Germline V gene data show CDR1 as SGDLS and CDR2 as YYNGEE.

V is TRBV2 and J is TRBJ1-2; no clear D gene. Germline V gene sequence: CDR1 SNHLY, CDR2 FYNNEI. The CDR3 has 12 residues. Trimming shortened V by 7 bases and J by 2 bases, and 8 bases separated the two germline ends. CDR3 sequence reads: CASNSGNYGYTF. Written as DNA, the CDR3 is TGTGCCAGCAATTCCGGAAACTATGGCTACACCTTC.

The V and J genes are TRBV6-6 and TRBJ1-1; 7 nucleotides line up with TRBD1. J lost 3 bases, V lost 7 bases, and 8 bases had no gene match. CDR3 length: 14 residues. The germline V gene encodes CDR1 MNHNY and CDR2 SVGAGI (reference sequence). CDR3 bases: TGTGCCAGCACCCCCTACGACAGGGACACTGAAGCTTTCTTT. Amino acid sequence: CASTPYDRDTEAFF.

The chain's CDR3 is CASSHPRGQGKNIQYF. CDR3 nucleotides: TGTGCCAGCTCCCACCCTAGGGGACAGGGAAAAAACATTCAGTACTTC. The chain employs TRBV18 and TRBJ2-4; TRBD1 aligns across 9 bases. The V gene's germline CDR1 is KGHSH and CDR2 LQKENI. The CDR3 has 16 amino acids. Trimming cost V 6 bases and J 4 bases; bases outside gene matches: 10.

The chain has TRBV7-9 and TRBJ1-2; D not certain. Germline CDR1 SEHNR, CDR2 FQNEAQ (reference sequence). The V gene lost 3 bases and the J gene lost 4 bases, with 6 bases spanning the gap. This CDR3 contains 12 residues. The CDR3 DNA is TGTGCCAGCAGCTTGACGTCCTATGGCTACACCTTC. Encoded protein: CASSLTSYGYTF.

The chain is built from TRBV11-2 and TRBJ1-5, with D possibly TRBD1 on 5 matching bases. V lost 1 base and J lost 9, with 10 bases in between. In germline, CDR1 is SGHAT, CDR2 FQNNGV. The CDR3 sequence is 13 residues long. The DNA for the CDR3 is TGTGCCAGCAGCTTAGGACGGGGACGGCCCCAGCATTTT. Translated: CASSLGRGRPQHF.

The CDR3 sequence is CASPGPTSLGANVLTF. As DNA, the CDR3 is TGTGCCAGTCCGGGACCGACCTCGCTCGGGGCCAACGTCCTGACTTTC. This rearrangement joins TRBV2 to TRBJ2-6; either TRBD1 or TRBD2 may supply D (5 bases each). The germline V gene has CDR1 SNHLY and CDR2 FYNNEI. Trimming pared 9 bases from V and 4 bases from J, leaving 19 bases between. This CDR3 spans 16 amino acids.

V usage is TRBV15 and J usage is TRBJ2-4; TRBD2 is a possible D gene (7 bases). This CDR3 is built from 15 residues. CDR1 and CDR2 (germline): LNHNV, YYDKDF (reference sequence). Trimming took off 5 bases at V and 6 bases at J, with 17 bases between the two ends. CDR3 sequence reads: CATSSQGGGINIQYF. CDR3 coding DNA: TGTGCCACCAGCTCCCAGGGAGGGGGAATAAACATTCAGTACTTC.

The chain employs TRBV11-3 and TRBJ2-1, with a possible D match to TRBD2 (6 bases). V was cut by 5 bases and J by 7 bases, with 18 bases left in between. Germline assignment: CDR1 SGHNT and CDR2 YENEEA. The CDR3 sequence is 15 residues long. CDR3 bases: TGTGCCAGCAGCCGGGGAGGAGCAGATGGTAATGAGCAGTTCTTC. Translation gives CASSRGGADGNEQFF.

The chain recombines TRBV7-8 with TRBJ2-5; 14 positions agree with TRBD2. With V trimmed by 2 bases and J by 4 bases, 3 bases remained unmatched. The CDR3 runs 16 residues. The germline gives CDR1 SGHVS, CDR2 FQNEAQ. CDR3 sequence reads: CASSLRLAGGPETQYF. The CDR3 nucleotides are TGTGCCAGCAGCTTAAGACTAGCGGGGGGGCCAGAGACCCAGTACTTC.

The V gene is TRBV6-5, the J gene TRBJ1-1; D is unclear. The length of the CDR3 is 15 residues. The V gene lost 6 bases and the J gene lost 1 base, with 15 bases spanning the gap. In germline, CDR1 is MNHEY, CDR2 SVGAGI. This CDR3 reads CASSPDRTENTEAFF. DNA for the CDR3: TGTGCCAGCAGCCCCGACCGGACGGAGAACACTGAAGCTTTCTTT.

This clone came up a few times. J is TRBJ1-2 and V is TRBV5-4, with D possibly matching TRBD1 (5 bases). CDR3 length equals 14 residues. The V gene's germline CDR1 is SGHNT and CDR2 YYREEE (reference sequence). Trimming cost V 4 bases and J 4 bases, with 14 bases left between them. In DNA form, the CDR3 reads TGTGCCAGCAGCCCCGGGGCAAACCCCTATGGCTACACCTTC. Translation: CASSPGANPYGYTF.

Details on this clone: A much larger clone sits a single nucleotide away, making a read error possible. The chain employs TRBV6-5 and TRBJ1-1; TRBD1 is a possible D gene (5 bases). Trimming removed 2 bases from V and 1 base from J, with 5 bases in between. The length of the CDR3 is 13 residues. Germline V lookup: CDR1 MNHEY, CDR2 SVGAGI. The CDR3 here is CASSYQGNTEAFF. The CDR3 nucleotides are TGTGCCAGCAGTTACCAGGGGAACACTGAAGCTTTCTTT.

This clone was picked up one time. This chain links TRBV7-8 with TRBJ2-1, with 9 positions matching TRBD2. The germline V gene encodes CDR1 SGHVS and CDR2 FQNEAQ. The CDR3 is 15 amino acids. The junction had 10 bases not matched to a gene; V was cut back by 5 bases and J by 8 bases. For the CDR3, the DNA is TGTGCCAGCAGCCCCTGGGGCGGGAGGGCCGATGAGCAGTTCTTC. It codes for CASSPWGGRADEQFF. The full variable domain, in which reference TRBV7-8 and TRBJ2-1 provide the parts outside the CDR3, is GAGVSQSPRYKVAKRGQDVALRCDPISGHVSLFWYQQALGQGPEFLTYFQNEAQLDKSGLPSDRFFAERPEGSVSTLKIQRTQQEDSAVYLCASSPWGGRADEQFFGPGTRLTVL.

The CDR3 coding sequence is TGTGCCAGCAGCGTAGAGGAGACAGGGAGTTTCTTCCGGGGCTACACCTTC. This codes for CASSVEETGSFFRGYTF. The V gene is TRBV9, the J gene TRBJ1-2, with 7 bases matching TRBD1. CDR3 length: 17 residues. The V and J ends lost 0 bases and 8 bases, in that order; junction bases with no gene match: 16. The germline V gene encodes CDR1 SGDLS and CDR2 YYNGEE.

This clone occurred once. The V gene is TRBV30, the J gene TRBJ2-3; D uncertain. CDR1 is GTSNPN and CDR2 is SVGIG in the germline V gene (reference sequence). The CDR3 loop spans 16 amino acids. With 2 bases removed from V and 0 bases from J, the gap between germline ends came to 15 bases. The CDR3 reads CAWSTARRMSTDTQYF. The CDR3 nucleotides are TGTGCCTGGAGTACGGCACGCCGAATGAGCACAGATACGCAGTATTTT.

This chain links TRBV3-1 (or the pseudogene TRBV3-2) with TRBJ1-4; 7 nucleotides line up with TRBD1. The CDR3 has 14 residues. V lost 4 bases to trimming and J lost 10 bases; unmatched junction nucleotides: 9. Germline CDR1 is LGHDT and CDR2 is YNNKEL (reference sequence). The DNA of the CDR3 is TGTGCCAGCAGCCTGGGACAGTTAAGCGTAAAACTGTTTTTT. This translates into CASSLGQLSVKLFF.

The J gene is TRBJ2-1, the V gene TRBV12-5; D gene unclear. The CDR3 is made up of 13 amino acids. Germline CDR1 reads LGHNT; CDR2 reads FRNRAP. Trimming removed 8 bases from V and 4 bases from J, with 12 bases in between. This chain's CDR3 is CASNGQIYNEQFF. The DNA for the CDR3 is TGTGCTAGTAACGGGCAGATATACAATGAGCAGTTCTTC. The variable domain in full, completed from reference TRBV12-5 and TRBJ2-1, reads DARVTQTPRHKVTEMGQEVTMRCQPILGHNTVFWYRQTMMQGLELLAYFRNRAPLDDSGMPKDRFSAEMPDATLATLKIQPSEPRDSAVYFCASNGQIYNEQFFGPGTRLTVL.